The present T cell receptor (beta chain) was sequenced within a study of T-cell reconstitution after alpha-beta-depleted transplantation in children. General study results and limits: Alpha-beta T cells present about two months after transplant were reported to originate from several hundred expanded graft clones. Some patients owed their high day-60 TCRbeta diversity to surviving recipient T cells and thymic progenitors. It was newly produced T cells that mostly accounted for T-cell counts and diversity one year after transplant.

A note on this clonotype: The antigen is unknown.

CDR3 length: 12 amino acids. Between the trimmed V and J ends, which lost 1 base and 8 bases, there was a span of 6 bases. Preparing the TCRbeta library involved the use of unique molecular identifiers. TCRdb analysed the PCR reads with MiXCR anew, one entry per CDR3 protein. The data show around 190,000 distinct CDR3 sequences, 6.6% seen once. Material: PBMCs, obtained before TCRalphabeta/CD19-depleted stem cell transplant. V and J are TRBV12-3 or TRBV12-4 and TRBJ1-5; the D is unclear. This TCR came from a boy between 2 and 10 years old with acute lymphoblastic leukemia, due to receive a stem cell transplant. In DNA form, the CDR3 reads TGTGCCAGCAGTTTAGATCAAGAGCCCCAGCATTTT. Its translation is CASSLDQEPQHF.